This record looks at one T cell receptor beta chain sequence and its context. This entry comes from a study of blood T cell repertoires in COVID-19. CDR1 and CDR2 from the germline V gene are GTSNPN and SVGIG (reference sequence). The ends were cut back, 1 base at V and 10 bases at J, with 11 bases in the middle. The CDR3 runs to 13 residues. Produced via immunoSEQ multiplex PCR; TCRdb's table is partial and in-frame only. The sample includes tens of thousands of clones, 70% to 85% seen only once; the top ten take about 28%. This sequence originates from a man in his 70s with acute or convalescent COVID-19. What was sequenced was peripheral blood. This chain connects TRBV30 to TRBJ1-6; D possibly corresponds to TRBD1 (5 bases). Here the CDR3 DNA reads TGTGCCTGGAGTGGTGGGGCCGAATCACCCCTCCACTTT. Its protein is CAWSGGAESPLHF.